Below are 32 T cell receptor beta chains sequenced from a single sample in a study of T cell clonality in common variable immunodeficiency. Clones were read by immunoSEQ multiplex PCR, and TCRdb kept only the in-frame ones, dropping some. Found here are fewer than 60,000 clones, no singletons; the ten largest cover about 2%. Material for sequencing was peripheral blood mononuclear cells. Every receptor here comes from a person aged 18-70 years in good health.

As for this clone: The CDR3 end lies 3 residues beyond the end of the read and is filled in from the germline J gene. The gene calls are TRBV20-1 and TRBJ2-1; TRBD2 agrees at 9 bases. Germline V gene lookup returns CDR1 DFQATT and CDR2 SNEGSKA (reference sequence). The CDR3 totals 16 residues. The trim removed 0 bases at V and 6 bases at J, leaving 9 bases unmatched. The part of the CDR3 DNA that was read is TGCAGTGCTAGAGATTTGGCGGGAGGGCCTGCCAATGAG. This sequence encodes CSARDLAGGPANE. The full CDR3 protein reads CSARDLAGGPANEQFF.

This clone was seen ten or more times. The CDR3 end lies 3 residues beyond the end of the read and is filled in from the germline J gene. The rearrangement joins TRBV20-1 to TRBJ2-2, with 9 bases identical to TRBD1. The CDR3 loop spans 20 amino acids. Looked up from germline, CDR1 is DFQATT and CDR2 is SNEGSKA (reference sequence). V trimming: 3 bases; J trimming: 1 base; junction bases outside the gene matches: 18. CDR3 sequence: CSASLIWTGDHYMNTGELFF. Incomplete CDR3 DNA: TGCAGTGCTAGCCTAATCTGGACAGGGGACCACTACATGAACACCGGGGAG.

This clone was seen ten or more times. The read finishes 3 residues shy of the CDR3 end, and the germline J gene is used to complete it. The rearrangement links TRBV29-1 to TRBJ2-7; D gene unclear. The CDR3 sequence is 15 residues long. Germline V gene data show CDR1 as SQVTM and CDR2 as ANQGSEA. Trimming removed 1 base from V and 3 bases from J, with 16 bases in between. The CDR3 protein is CSVEASGHVGYEQYF. The part of the CDR3 DNA that was read is TGCAGCGTTGAAGCATCAGGCCATGTAGGCTACGAG.

This clone was observed at least ten times. The sequence runs out 3 residues before the end of the CDR3; the remainder is reconstructed from the germline J gene. The chain couples TRBV4-2 to TRBJ2-1; TRBD2 agrees at 9 bases. This CDR3 spans 17 amino acids. Unmatched junction bases numbered 11, after V lost 4 bases and J lost 4 bases. Germline-derived CDR1 and CDR2 are LGHNA and YNFKEQ. CDR3 residues: CASSPRGGGAAYNEQFF. The sequenced CDR3 bases are TGTGCCAGCAGCCCTCGGGGCGGGGGGGCGGCTTACAATGAG.

In the case of this clone: An end of the junction does not agree with germline; a read error may underlie this. Read data end 3 residues before the CDR3 end; the end is taken from the germline J gene. This sequence joins TRBV13 and TRBJ1-2; D not resolved. Germline lookup yields CDR1 PRHDT and CDR2 FYEKMQ (reference sequence). The CDR3 is 15 amino acids. The CDR3 reads CASSLGASTNYGYTF. Partial CDR3 DNA: TGTGCCAGCAGCTTAGGGGCGAGCACTAACTATGGA.

This clone was picked up many times. The CDR3 end lies 3 residues beyond the end of the read and is filled in from the germline J gene. The chain employs TRBV19 and TRBJ2-4, with D perhaps matching TRBD1 (6 bases). Per germline, CDR1 LNHDA and CDR2 SQIVND (reference sequence). With 6 bases removed from V and 0 bases from J, the gap between germline ends came to 18 bases. The CDR3 runs to 17 residues. The CDR3 sequence: CASSPRTAFLAKNIQYF. CDR3 bases read: TGTGCCAGTAGCCCAAGGACAGCGTTTCTAGCCAAAAACATT.

This clone has at least ten counts. The DNA ends 3 residues before the CDR3 does, and the rest of the CDR3 is filled in from the germline J gene. V usage is TRBV4-1 and J usage is TRBJ2-2; 8 nucleotides match TRBD2. Per germline, CDR1 MGHRA and CDR2 YSYEKL. The trim removed 4 bases at V and 5 bases at J, leaving 6 bases unmatched. CDR3 length: 15 residues. The sequenced CDR3 bases are TGCGCCAGCAGCCCAGCGGGGGCGCGGACCGGGGAG. It encodes CASSPAGARTGE. The CDR3, in full, reads CASSPAGARTGELFF.

This clone was detected only a few times. Sequencing ends 3 residues short of the CDR3 end; the germline J gene provides the rest. The chain uses TRBV11-1 and TRBJ1-1; 9 bases are a match to TRBD1. This CDR3 has 15 residues. Germline V CDR1 and CDR2: SGHAT, FQDESV (reference sequence). The V and J ends lost 5 bases and 0 bases, in that order; junction bases with no gene match: 4. This CDR3 reads CASSPGQGMNTEAFF. The CDR3 bases that were read are TGTGCCAGCAGCCCGGGACAGGGCATGAACACTGAA.

This clone was observed a handful of times. The read halts 3 residues ahead of the CDR3 end, with the missing end drawn from the germline J gene. The chain links TRBV5-6 to TRBJ1-5; 9 bases agree with TRBD1. This CDR3 contains 15 residues. The J segment lost 3 bases and the V segment lost 3 bases, leaving 4 bases of the junction unmatched. The V gene's germline CDR1 is SGHDT and CDR2 YYEEEE. The CDR3 is CASSWGQGPNQPQHF. Incomplete CDR3 DNA: TGTGCCAGCAGCTGGGGACAGGGCCCCAATCAGCCC.

This clone was found many times. The read gets to within 3 residues of the CDR3 end, and the germline J gene fills in the rest. The rearrangement uses TRBV5-4 and TRBJ1-1; unclear D gene. Germline CDR1 reads SGHNT; CDR2 reads YYREEE (reference sequence). Trimming removed 3 bases at V and 3 bases at J, with 18 bases between. This CDR3 region has 16 residues. The DNA read from the CDR3 is TGTGCCAGCAGCTCCGGCGGGCGGGGTAGGGACACTGAA. The encoded protein is CASSSGGRGRDTE. The complete CDR3 reads CASSSGGRGRDTEAFF.

This clone has more than one count but fewer than ten. From the germline J gene comes the end of the CDR3, since the read stops 3 residues before it. This rearrangement joins TRBV2 to TRBJ2-3; D gene unclear. The CDR3 has 14 residues. Germline V gene sequence: CDR1 SNHLY, CDR2 FYNNEI. CDR3 sequence reads: CASSEADSNQPQYF. The CDR3 DNA, read in part, is TGTGCCAGCAGTGAAGCGGATAGCAATCAGCCG.

With regard to this clone: The read terminates 3 residues before the CDR3 end, so the remaining end is supplied by the germline J gene. This chain joins TRBV19 and TRBJ1-5; D gene ambiguous. Germline values: CDR1 LNHDA, CDR2 SQIVND (reference sequence). The CDR3 spans 14 residues. The V end lost 3 bases, the J end lost 6 bases, and 12 bases lay between the germline ends. This chain's CDR3 is CASSMGRVAQPQHF. The part of the CDR3 DNA that was read is TGTGCCAGTAGTATGGGTAGGGTTGCTCAGCCC.

As for this clone: The read ends 3 residues before the CDR3 terminus; that terminus is restored from the germline J gene. Other DNA sequences within the sample encode an identical CDR3. The chain couples TRBV2 to TRBJ1-5, with 10 bases lining up with TRBD1. The CDR3 spans 16 residues. Losses at the gene ends were 10 bases for V and 6 bases for J; bases not matched to a gene: 15. Germline loops: CDR1 SNHLY, CDR2 FYNNEI. The CDR3 spells CAIRTGGESAAQPQHF. The sequenced CDR3 bases are TGTGCCATCCGGACAGGGGGGGAATCCGCGGCTCAGCCC. Full variable domain (outside the CDR3, taken from reference TRBV2 and TRBJ1-5): EPEVTQTPSHQVTQMGQEVILRCVPISNHLYFYWYRQILGQKVEFLVSFYNNEISEKSEIFDDQFSVERPDGSNFTLKIRSTKLEDSAMYFCAIRTGGESAAQPQHFGDGTRLSIL.

Worth noting for this clone: The CDR3 is cut off 3 residues early in the read; its end comes from the germline J gene. This rearrangement joins TRBV10-2 to TRBJ1-6, with D maybe TRBD1 (5 bases). This CDR3 has 14 amino acids. Germline values: CDR1 WSHSY, CDR2 SAAADI. The V end lost 2 bases, the J end lost 6 bases, and 8 bases lay between the germline ends. Partial CDR3 DNA: TGCGCCAGCAGTGAGACGAGGGGTAATTCACCC. Encoded protein: CASSETRGNSP. The CDR3 as a whole reads CASSETRGNSPLHF.

The CDR3 DNA, read in part, is TGCGCCAGCAGTCAAAGGACTAGCCCCCCCTCCTACGAG. It codes for CASSQRTSPPSYE. The full CDR3 is CASSQRTSPPSYEQYF. This sequence joins TRBV23-1 and TRBJ2-7, with 8 bases fitting TRBD2. The CDR3 end is not reached by the read, which stops 3 residues before it; the germline J gene fills it in. TRBV23-1 is classed as an ORF, of uncertain function. The CDR3 loop spans 16 amino acids. The V segment lost 2 bases and the J segment 0 bases; nucleotides outside the gene matches: 6.

Details on this clone: The read falls 3 residues short of the CDR3 end, and the missing part is taken from the germline J gene. The J gene is TRBJ1-2, the V gene TRBV11-1; D is perhaps TRBD1 (5 bases). CDR3 length: 14 residues. CDR1 is SGHAT and CDR2 is FQDESV in the germline V gene (reference sequence). The ends were cut back, 0 bases at V and 4 bases at J, with 9 bases in the middle. The CDR3 here is CASSLARTSYGYTF. CDR3 DNA, as far as it was read: TGTGCCAGCAGCTTAGCGAGGACATCCTATGGC. Filled out from reference TRBV11-1 and TRBJ1-2, the complete variable domain reads EAEVAQSPRYKITEKSQAVAFWCDPISGHATLYWYRQILGQGPELLVQFQDESVVDDSQLPKDRFSAERLKGVDSTLKIQPAELGDSAMYLCASSLARTSYGYTFGSGTRLTVV.

This clone was seen many times. The CDR3 end lies 3 residues beyond the end of the read and is filled in from the germline J gene. The J gene is TRBJ2-3, the V gene TRBV14, with D maybe TRBD2 (5 bases). Germline-derived CDR1 and CDR2 are SGHDN and FVKESK. CDR3 length: 18 amino acids. Trimming removed 0 bases at V and 0 bases at J, with 16 bases between. The CDR3 DNA, read in part, is TGTGCCAGCAGCCAAGATCGGAGAGGGCGACCTAGCACAGATACG. Translated: CASSQDRRGRPSTDT. The entire CDR3 is CASSQDRRGRPSTDTQYF. Full variable domain (rest looked up from reference TRBV14 and TRBJ2-3): EAGVTQFPSHSVIEKGQTVTLRCDPISGHDNLYWYRRVMGKEIKFLLHFVKESKQDESGMPNNRFLAERTGGTYSTLKVQPAELEDSGVYFCASSQDRRGRPSTDTQYFGPGTRLTVL.

This clone showed up many times. Sequencing ends 3 residues short of the CDR3 end; the germline J gene provides the rest. This chain links TRBV28 with TRBJ2-6, with no clear D. This CDR3 contains 12 residues. Germline CDR1 MDHEN, CDR2 SYDVKM. The CDR3 DNA, read in part, is TGTGGGTCAGGTACTGGGGCCAACGTC. This encodes CGSGTGANV. The entire CDR3 reads CGSGTGANVLTF.

This clone was found many times. The CDR3 end is not reached by the read, which stops 3 residues before it; the germline J gene fills it in. The V gene is TRBV30, the J gene TRBJ2-5; D uncertain. The CDR3 runs 13 residues. CDR1 GTSNPN and CDR2 SVGIG come from the germline V gene (reference sequence). The ends were cut back, 5 bases at V and 0 bases at J, with 10 bases in the middle. CDR3 DNA (partial): TGTGCCTGGTCCAGGTTTTACCAAGAGACC. It specifies CAWSRFYQET. The whole CDR3 sequence reads CAWSRFYQETQYF.

Many counts were recorded for this clone. The read ends 3 residues shy of where the CDR3 ends; the end is completed using the germline J gene. This chain connects TRBV12-5 to TRBJ2-3; TRBD1 aligns across 9 bases. The V and J ends lost 2 bases and 0 bases, in that order; junction bases with no gene match: 9. The CDR3 contains 18 residues. The germline V gene has CDR1 LGHNT and CDR2 FRNRAP. The CDR3 region is CASGLSWGTGLSTDTQYF. CDR3 DNA (partial): TGTGCTAGTGGTTTGTCCTGGGGGACAGGGTTAAGCACAGATACG.

This clone was observed many times. CDR3: CASKLQLGHQPQHF. Incomplete CDR3 DNA: TGCGCCAGCAAGTTACAGTTGGGCCATCAGCCC. The chain uses TRBV10-1 and TRBJ1-5; no clear D gene. The CDR3 end falls 3 residues outside the read, so it is completed with the germline J gene. The CDR3 consists of 14 residues. The V gene lost 7 bases and the J gene lost 5 bases, with 15 bases spanning the gap. The V gene's germline CDR1 is WNHNN and CDR2 SYGVQD (reference sequence).

This clone was seen repeatedly, ten times or more. The sequenced fragment ends 3 residues before the CDR3 boundary, so the rest is inferred from the germline J gene. V usage is TRBV20-1 and J usage is TRBJ1-5; 8 bases map to TRBD1. CDR1 and CDR2 (germline): DFQATT, SNEGSKA (reference sequence). Germline trimming cut 4 bases from V and 7 bases from J; bases unmatched to any gene: 3. The CDR3 runs to 12 residues. This CDR3 reads CSATGGGQPQHF. The sequenced CDR3 bases are TGCAGTGCTACAGGGGGCGGCCAGCCC.

This clone was observed many times. The sequence runs out 3 residues before the end of the CDR3; the remainder is reconstructed from the germline J gene. The chain combines TRBV2 with TRBJ2-3, with 8 nucleotides matching TRBD2. Trimming at V came to 8 bases and at J to 1 base, leaving 5 bases not matched to a gene. Germline V lookup: CDR1 SNHLY, CDR2 FYNNEI. The CDR3 spans 14 residues. The CDR3 DNA, read in part, is TGTGCCAGCGGGAGACTAGCGCGCACAGATACG. It encodes CASGRLARTDT. The CDR3 in full is CASGRLARTDTQYF.

This clone was seen many times. The read stops 3 residues short of the end of the CDR3; the missing end is completed from the germline J gene. The chain joins TRBV29-1 to TRBJ1-1; D call uncertain. V lost 6 bases to trimming and J lost 1 base, with 9 bases between them. This CDR3 has 12 amino acids. Germline V gene lookup returns CDR1 SQVTM and CDR2 ANQGSEA. The CDR3 loop reads CSVAPGNTEAFF. The covered CDR3 bases are TGCAGCGTCGCTCCGGGGAACACTGAA.

This clone was seen at least ten times. Coverage ceases 3 residues before the CDR3 finishes, and the germline J gene fills in the end. This chain connects TRBV7-3 to TRBJ2-1; D gene ambiguous. CDR3 length: 14 amino acids. Germline V lookup: CDR1 SGHTA, CDR2 FQGTGA. Trimming took 3 bases from V and 9 from J, leaving 15 bases between them. The DNA read from the CDR3 is TGTGCCAGCAGCTTGAGCAGCGCGTCCGGTGAG. This gives the protein CASSLSSASGE. The full-length CDR3 reads as CASSLSSASGEQFF.

To note about this clone: A read error may account for a junction end that differs from germline. The read terminates 3 residues before the CDR3 end, so the remaining end is supplied by the germline J gene. This chain connects TRBV19 to TRBJ2-6; TRBD1 aligns across 9 bases. Germline assignment: CDR1 LNHDA and CDR2 SQIVND (reference sequence). This CDR3 comprises 15 residues. Partial CDR3 DNA: TGCTGCCGGGACAGGGAAAGGTGTGGGGCCAACGTC. Translated: CCRDRERCGANV. The full CDR3 protein is CCRDRERCGANVLTF.

This clone was seen repeatedly, ten times or more. The read ends 3 residues before the CDR3 terminus; that terminus is restored from the germline J gene. The chain has TRBV7-9 and TRBJ2-2, with 9 bases fitting TRBD2. The trim removed 5 bases at V and 7 bases at J, leaving 8 bases unmatched. The germline gives CDR1 SEHNR, CDR2 FQNEAQ (reference sequence). This CDR3 has 15 amino acids. The DNA read from the CDR3 is TGTGCCAGCAGCCCCTTAGCGGGAGCGGGCGGGGAG. This encodes CASSPLAGAGGE. The full CDR3 sequence reads CASSPLAGAGGELFF. Together with reference TRBV7-9 and TRBJ2-2, the CDR3 gives the full variable domain: DTGVSQNPRHKITKRGQNVTFRCDPISEHNRLYWYRQTLGQGPEFLTYFQNEAQLEKSRLLSDRFSAERPKGSFSTLEIQRTEQGDSAMYLCASSPLAGAGGELFFGEGSRLTVL.

Comments on this clone: Sequencing ends 3 residues short of the CDR3 end; the germline J gene provides the rest. The V call is TRBV30, the J call TRBJ1-2; D gene ambiguous. CDR3 length equals 16 residues. Germline-derived CDR1 and CDR2 are GTSNPN and SVGIG (reference sequence). The CDR3 loop reads CAWEDATSGRFADYTF. The part of the CDR3 DNA that was read is TGTGCCTGGGAGGACGCCACTAGCGGGAGATTTGCTGAC.

Many counts were recorded for this clone. The missing CDR3 end, 3 residues past where the read stops, is filled in from the germline J gene. The chain employs TRBV6-1 and TRBJ2-7; D gene uncertain. CDR1 is MNHNS, CDR2 SASEGT, per germline. This CDR3 is 12 amino acids long. V lost 4 bases, J lost 6 bases, and 10 bases lay in between. The part of the CDR3 DNA that was read is TGTGCCAGCAGTGCCCTCAAGGTCGAG. Amino acid sequence: CASSALKVE. The whole CDR3 sequence reads CASSALKVEQYF.

In its sample, this clone was seen many times. The CDR3 end is not reached by the read, which stops 3 residues before it; the germline J gene fills it in. The gene calls are TRBV12-3 or TRBV12-4 and TRBJ1-1; 10 bases agree with TRBD1. CDR3 size: 15 residues. J was trimmed by 6 bases and V by 5 bases; bases with no gene match: 9. Partial CDR3 DNA: TGTGCCAGCAGTCTCCGGACAGGGGGTAATCCTGAA. Its translation is CASSLRTGGNPE. The entire CDR3 sequence reads CASSLRTGGNPEAFF.

This clone came up many times. The CDR3 sequence is CASSDRDTGELFF. The CDR3 DNA, read in part, is TGTGCCAGCAGTGACAGGGACACCGGGGAG. The chain links TRBV6-4 to TRBJ2-2; D remains unclear. Read coverage stops 3 residues before the CDR3 terminus; the germline J gene supplies the remainder. V was clipped by 2 bases and J by 3 bases, with 4 bases between them. Germline assignment: CDR1 MRHNA and CDR2 SNTAGT. This CDR3 spans 13 amino acids.

The table lists this clone with many counts. CDR3 bases read: TGTGCCAGTAGTCGGGACAGGGGGCTGGACATT. This translates into CASSRDRGLDI. The CDR3 in full is CASSRDRGLDIQYF. The V and J genes are TRBV19 and TRBJ2-4; 12 bases match TRBD1. Read sequence stops 3 residues before the CDR3 end, and the germline J gene provides the missing end. Trimming cost V 5 bases and J 8 bases; bases outside gene matches: 4. Per the germline V gene, CDR1 is LNHDA and CDR2 is SQIVND (reference sequence). The CDR3 consists of 14 residues.